This T cell receptor (beta chain) appears in the sequencing data of a study of shared clonotypes between healthy human individuals. Only in-frame clones appear in the TCRdb table, and some are missing; sequencing was by immunoSEQ multiplex PCR. Found here are millions of clones, just over 90% of them singletons; the top ten hold about 0.39%. This CDR3 spans 14 amino acids. Per the germline V gene, CDR1 is SQVTM and CDR2 is ANQGSEA. The V end was cut by 4 bases, the J end by 2 bases, with 12 bases between. The V call is TRBV29-1, the J call TRBJ2-1, with TRBD1 as a possible D gene (6 bases). Material for sequencing was naive CD4+ T cells from PBMCs. Subset described: CD45RA+ positively selected. This receptor was obtained from a man younger than 35 in good health. Some clones in this sample may be carry-over from other donors' samples. DNA of the CDR3: TGCAGCGTTGCCCCGGGACAAACCTACAATGAGCAGTTCTTC. It encodes CSVAPGQTYNEQFF.